This T cell receptor (beta chain) was recorded in a study of response to subunit inactivated influenza vaccine. Overall study results and limits: The authors suggested that every seasonal influenza vaccination recruits few new T cells.

This clonotype was picked up a small number of times. The antigen is unknown. MiXCR, run by TCRdb on the RT-PCR reads, gives a single entry per CDR3 protein. Of more than 550,000 distinct CDR3 sequences in the sample, approximately 12% were seen once. V was pared by 0 bases and J by 2 bases, with 5 bases between. The CDR3 loop spans 13 amino acids. The sample in question was PBMCs from blood, obtained on the day of vaccination. This sequence originates from a man in his fifties who received an inactivated influenza vaccine. The chain joins TRBV12-3 or TRBV12-4 to TRBJ2-7, with D unresolved. The CDR3: CASSLAMAYEQYF. The CDR3, as DNA: TGTGCCAGCAGTTTAGCCATGGCCTACGAGCAGTACTTC.